What follows describes a single T cell receptor (beta chain). V lost 0 bases to trimming and J lost 7 bases, with 15 bases between them. The germline CDR1 and CDR2 sequences are MNHEY and SVGEGT. The CDR3 contains 15 residues. Profiled with immunoSEQ multiplex PCR; TCRdb holds only in-frame clones, not every one. Altogether 300,000 to 400,000 clones are present, roughly 90% being singletons, with the ten largest covering approximately 7.4%. These data come from a study of blood T cell repertoires in COVID-19. In Seattle, patients joined the study during active infection and were tracked longitudinally.

The sequencing input was peripheral blood. This receptor was obtained from a woman between 65 and 79 years old with COVID-19, enrolled during active disease. The chain recombines TRBV6-2 or TRBV6-3 with TRBJ1-1; no firm D call. The CDR3 spells CASSYSRVVGDEAFF. DNA of the CDR3: TGTGCCAGCAGTTACTCGAGAGTGGTTGGAGATGAAGCTTTCTTT.